One and the same sample provided the 27 T cell receptor beta chains below, sequenced in a study of vaccination and CD4 T cells after COVID-19. The Oncomine TCR Beta short-read assay was what sequenced the DNA obtained from cultured CD4+ T cells. Via MiXCR, TCRdb re-called the PCR reads, giving one row per CDR3 protein. The sample shows more than 9,500 distinct CDR3 sequences, around three quarters of them seen only once. Treatment specified: approximately nine-day PBMC culture with coronavirus spike peptide pools or control peptides (ViraFEST assay). Antigen specificity for these receptors is unknown. The sample comprised CD4+ T cells from blood, cultured in vitro. The receptors come from a human donor who had recovered from COVID-19.

This rearrangement joins TRBV7-8 to TRBJ2-7, with 7 bases aligning to TRBD2. The germline CDR1 and CDR2 sequences are SGHVS and FQNEAQ. CDR3 size: 15 residues. V lost 5 bases to trimming and J lost 3 bases; unmatched junction nucleotides: 10. DNA of the CDR3: TGTGCCAGCAGCCGAACGGACTCTAGCGGCTACGAGCAGTACTTC. This encodes CASSRTDSSGYEQYF.

The chain links TRBV19 to TRBJ1-1; no firm D call. CDR3 size: 14 residues. Germline values: CDR1 LNHDA, CDR2 SQIVND (reference sequence). Trimming pared 9 bases from V and 1 base from J, leaving 15 bases between. This CDR3 is CASLSRGTNTEAFF. The CDR3 nucleotides are TGTGCCAGCCTTAGTCGGGGAACGAACACTGAAGCTTTCTTT.

The rearrangement joins TRBV20-1 to TRBJ1-2, with TRBD1 identical over 10 bases. V lost 3 bases and J lost 0; bases outside the gene matches: 13. The CDR3 totals 18 residues. Germline V gene sequence: CDR1 DFQATT, CDR2 SNEGSKA (reference sequence). The CDR3 DNA reads as TGCAGTGCTAGCACGCAACCGGGACAGGGGAGTTCTAACTATGGCTACACCTTC. Translation gives CSASTQPGQGSSNYGYTF.

The V gene is TRBV28, the J gene TRBJ1-6; D unresolved. The germline V gene has CDR1 MDHEN and CDR2 SYDVKM. The CDR3 length is 17 residues. Trimming removed 4 bases at V and 0 bases at J, with 13 bases between. CDR3 sequence reads: CASSSPKGLSYNSPLHF. The CDR3 DNA follows: TGTGCCAGCAGTTCCCCCAAAGGGCTCTCCTATAATTCACCCCTCCACTTT.

This clonotype rates as large. The chain couples TRBV20-1 to TRBJ1-1; 7 nucleotides align to TRBD1. The trim removed 8 bases at V and 1 base at J, leaving 13 bases unmatched. Germline V gives CDR1 DFQATT, CDR2 SNEGSKA (reference sequence). The CDR3 is 15 residues long. The CDR3 region has the DNA TGCAGTCCAGGGGGGAGGACACGACAGAACACTGAAGCTTTCTTT. This encodes CSPGGRTRQNTEAFF.

The chain is built from TRBV2 and TRBJ1-1; 11 bases line up with TRBD1. The CDR3 extends over 15 amino acids. The V gene end was trimmed by 4 bases and the J gene end by 1 base; junction bases not matched to a gene: 2. The V gene's germline CDR1 is SNHLY and CDR2 FYNNEI. The CDR3 nucleotides read TGTGCCAGCAGTGGGACAGGGGGCGCGAACACTGAAGCTTTCTTT. Its translation is CASSGTGGANTEAFF.

The gene calls are TRBV6-1 and TRBJ1-6; TRBD1 might be the D (6 bases). From germline, CDR1 is MNHNS and CDR2 SASEGT. V dropped 6 bases and J dropped 8 bases, with 11 bases sitting between them. The CDR3 totals 13 residues. CDR3 protein: CASSRNRDSPLHF. CDR3 DNA: TGTGCCAGCAGCCGAAACAGGGATTCACCCCTCCACTTT.

The gene calls are TRBV7-3 and TRBJ2-5; D is possibly TRBD1 or TRBD2 (5 bases each). The CDR3 spans 13 residues. The V gene lost 5 bases and the J gene lost 2 bases, with 9 bases spanning the gap. Germline V CDR1 and CDR2: SGHTA, FQGTGA. The CDR3 protein is CASSRGPQETQYF. The CDR3, as DNA: TGTGCCAGCAGCCGGGGACCGCAAGAGACCCAGTACTTC.

This sequence joins TRBV5-1 and TRBJ1-5; 8 nucleotides align to TRBD1. The CDR3 consists of 15 residues. V dropped 4 bases and J dropped 2; count of bases not matched to a gene: 5. Germline loops: CDR1 SGHRS, CDR2 YFSETQ. The CDR3 here is CASSPGQGRNQPQHF. In DNA, the CDR3 is TGCGCCAGCAGCCCCGGACAGGGACGCAATCAGCCCCAGCATTTT.

The chain joins TRBV10-3 to TRBJ1-4; 7 bases are shared with TRBD1. With V trimmed by 0 bases and J by 5 bases, 9 bases remained unmatched. The length of the CDR3 is 17 residues. The germline gives CDR1 ENHRY, CDR2 SYGVKD. CDR3 bases: TGTGCCATCAGTGAGTCACCAACGGGACAGCTAAATGAAAAACTGTTTTTT. Protein: CAISESPTGQLNEKLFF.

This rearrangement joins TRBV19 to TRBJ2-7, with 10 positions matching TRBD1. V shed 5 bases and J 1 base; nucleotides not matched to a gene: 5. The germline gives CDR1 LNHDA, CDR2 SQIVND (reference sequence). The CDR3 is made up of 15 amino acids. The CDR3 spells CASSSSGQGSYEQYF. DNA of the CDR3: TGTGCCAGTAGTTCCTCGGGACAGGGGTCCTACGAGCAGTACTTC.

This clonotype was observed a single time. The chain links TRBV24-1 to TRBJ1-1; D is possibly TRBD1 (5 bases). CDR3 length: 13 residues. Germline V gene sequence: CDR1 KGHDR, CDR2 SFDVKD. Trimming removed 9 bases from V and 5 bases from J, with 15 bases in between. The CDR3 DNA follows: TGTGCCACCCAGGGACTAGAGGGAACTGAAGCTTTCTTT. Its translation: CATQGLEGTEAFF.

The gene calls are TRBV21-1 and TRBJ2-2; TRBD1, the table's D call, lacks a check against the DNA. TRBV21-1 is noted as a pseudogene. The CDR3 totals 19 residues. The CDR3 protein is CASSKVKVTGDLLTGELFF. The CDR3 nucleotides are TGTGCCAGCAGCAAAGTAAAGGTGACAGGGGATCTCCTAACCGGGGAGCTGTTTTTT.

The chain recombines TRBV7-2 with TRBJ2-3; 9 nucleotides agree with TRBD2. Germline V CDR1 and CDR2: SGHTA, FQGNSA. V was pared by 3 bases and J by 4 bases, with 11 bases of the junction left unmatched. This CDR3 spans 17 amino acids. CDR3 DNA: TGTGCCAGCAGCTTGAGTTACCGCGGGAGGGGCGCAGATACGCAGTATTTT. Translated, it gives CASSLSYRGRGADTQYF.

This sequence joins TRBV20-1 and TRBJ1-6, with D possibly TRBD1 on 6 matching bases. The germline gives CDR1 DFQATT, CDR2 SNEGSKA (reference sequence). V shed 3 bases and J shed 10 bases, with 16 bases lying between them. The CDR3 totals 14 residues. The chain's CDR3 is CSASSRGLESPLHF. Written as DNA, the CDR3 is TGCAGTGCTAGTAGTCGGGGGCTGGAGTCACCCCTCCACTTT.

V gene TRBV7-9 combines with J gene TRBJ2-5, with 10 bases lining up with TRBD1. This CDR3 has 15 amino acids. J was trimmed by 3 bases and V by 6 bases; bases with no gene match: 7. CDR1 and CDR2 (germline): SEHNR, FQNEAQ (reference sequence). For the CDR3, the DNA is TGTGCCAGCAGAAGGGACAGGGGTCGGAAAGAGACCCAGTACTTC. Its protein is CASRRDRGRKETQYF.

This chain joins TRBV19 and TRBJ1-5; 8 bases are shared with TRBD1. CDR1 and CDR2 (germline): LNHDA, SQIVND (reference sequence). There are 15 residues in the CDR3. V trimming: 7 bases; J trimming: 6 bases; junction bases outside the gene matches: 11. The CDR3, as DNA: TGTGCCAGTACCCCCCCAGGGGGCGGAGGTCAGCCCCAGCATTTT. Translation: CASTPPGGGGQPQHF.

The J gene is TRBJ1-1, the V gene TRBV7-9; TRBD1 might be the D (6 bases). CDR3 length equals 13 residues. Germline V gene sequence: CDR1 SEHNR, CDR2 FQNEAQ (reference sequence). V lost 3 bases and J lost 4, with 9 bases in between. The CDR3 protein is CASSFLGGTEAFF. The CDR3 region has the DNA TGTGCCAGCAGCTTTTTAGGGGGCACTGAAGCTTTCTTT.

The chain uses TRBV5-1 and TRBJ2-5, with D possibly being TRBD1 (7 bases). CDR3 size: 14 residues. CDR1 and CDR2 (germline): SGHRS, YFSETQ. Trimming took 2 bases from V and 4 from J, leaving 12 bases between them. Here the CDR3 DNA reads TGCGCCAGCAGCTTATGGAGGGGGCGAGAGACCCAGTACTTC. It yields the protein CASSLWRGRETQYF.

V gene TRBV6-2 or TRBV6-3 combines with J gene TRBJ2-7, with D unclear. The germline V gene encodes CDR1 MNHEY and CDR2 SVGEGT. Trimming cost V 5 bases and J 0 bases, with 20 bases left between them. The CDR3 is 17 amino acids. The CDR3: CASSNHAPGLSSYEQYF. The CDR3 DNA follows: TGTGCCAGCAGTAACCACGCGCCGGGCCTTAGCTCCTACGAGCAGTACTTC.

The rearrangement links TRBV11-2 to TRBJ1-3; a weak D match, TRBD1 (6 bases). With 4 bases removed from V and 10 bases from J, the gap between germline ends came to 11 bases. CDR1 and CDR2 from the germline V gene are SGHAT and FQNNGV. The length of the CDR3 is 12 residues. Here the CDR3 DNA reads TGTGCCAGCAGCTCCGGGGACAATACCATATATTTT. It translates to CASSSGDNTIYF.

This clonotype was observed a few times. The V and J genes are TRBV7-2 and TRBJ2-7; TRBD2 aligns across 8 bases. V shed 3 bases and J 4 bases; nucleotides not matched to a gene: 11. The CDR3 length is 16 residues. Germline CDR1 is SGHTA and CDR2 is FQGNSA. The CDR3 spells CASSFGPGLGRYEQYF. The CDR3 nucleotides are TGTGCCAGCAGCTTTGGACCGGGACTAGGAAGGTACGAGCAGTACTTC. The whole variable domain, remainder taken from reference TRBV7-2 and TRBJ2-7, is GAGVSQSPSNKVTEKGKDVELRCDPISGHTALYWYRQSLGQGLEFLIYFQGNSAPDKSGLPSDRFSAERTGGSVSTLTIQRTQQEDSAVYLCASSFGPGLGRYEQYFGPGTRLTVT.

The J gene is TRBJ2-3, the V gene TRBV11-1; no clear D gene. Trimming took 3 bases from V and 0 from J, leaving 1 base between them. Per the germline V gene, CDR1 is SGHAT and CDR2 is FQDESV (reference sequence). CDR3 length: 12 residues. DNA of the CDR3: TGTGCCAGCAGCTTCAGCACAGATACGCAGTATTTT. Amino acid sequence: CASSFSTDTQYF. The variable domain in full, completed from reference TRBV11-1 and TRBJ2-3, reads EAEVAQSPRYKITEKSQAVAFWCDPISGHATLYWYRQILGQGPELLVQFQDESVVDDSQLPKDRFSAERLKGVDSTLKIQPAELGDSAMYLCASSFSTDTQYFGPGTRLTVL.

The chain employs TRBV7-2 and TRBJ1-6; TRBD1 agrees at 10 bases. V lost 5 bases to trimming and J lost 4 bases; unmatched junction nucleotides: 5. The germline gives CDR1 SGHTA, CDR2 FQGNSA. This CDR3 contains 16 residues. The CDR3 DNA reads TGTGCCAGCAGCCCCCGGGACAGGGGTTATAATTCACCCCTCCACTTT. As protein: CASSPRDRGYNSPLHF.

A few counts support this clonotype. This chain joins TRBV28 and TRBJ1-1; TRBD1 agrees at 12 bases. This CDR3 spans 16 amino acids. The V gene's germline CDR1 is MDHEN and CDR2 SYDVKM. V lost 2 bases, J lost 7 bases, and 8 bases stayed unmatched. CDR3 residues: CASSLSAGQGAIEAFF. CDR3 in DNA: TGTGCCAGCAGTTTAAGTGCGGGACAGGGGGCAATTGAAGCTTTCTTT.

The rearrangement uses TRBV24-1 and TRBJ2-1, with 7 bases that match TRBD2. CDR1 KGHDR and CDR2 SFDVKD come from the germline V gene. The CDR3 length is 15 residues. V trimming: 0 bases; J trimming: 5 bases; junction bases outside the gene matches: 3. CDR3 coding DNA: TGTGCCACCAGTGATTTGCGTCTAGCGGACAATGAGCAGTTCTTC. This codes for CATSDLRLADNEQFF.

The chain links TRBV11-3 to TRBJ2-3; 10 bases map to TRBD2. The length of the CDR3 is 17 residues. Germline trimming cut 3 bases from V and 5 bases from J; bases unmatched to any gene: 11. CDR1 is SGHNT and CDR2 is YENEEA in the germline V gene. The CDR3 coding sequence is TGTGCCAGCAGCTTTAGGCAAGCGGGGGGGCGTGGAGATACGCAGTATTTT. Amino acid sequence: CASSFRQAGGRGDTQYF.